The rows below give T cell receptor beta chains drawn from one sample of a study of OX40 agonist ivuxolimab in advanced cancers. Assay used: immunoSEQ multiplex PCR; TCRdb lists only in-frame clones, some missing. This table holds approximately 49,000 clones, 65% to 85% found once. The material was CD4+ or CD8+ T cells sorted from blood, obtained in a trial of the OX40 agonist ivuxolimab. The receptors here all came from an adult with an advanced solid tumor such as melanoma, head and neck, liver or kidney cancer. The CDR3 runs from the conserved cysteine through the conserved F or W. D genes are given only for firm matches. The size field is filled for only some rows; it gives once, few, many or a size class.

CSVPPGQGYGYTF | TGCAGCGTCCCTCCGGGACAGGGTTATGGCTACACCTTC | TRBV29-1 | - | TRBJ1-2 | TRBD1
CASSLLDHEELFF | TGCGCCAGCAGCTTGCTGGACCACGAGGAGCTGTTTTTT | TRBV5-1 | - | TRBJ2-2 | -
CASSLRGGTNSPLHF | TGTGCCAGCAGTCTTAGGGGTGGAACCAATTCACCCCTCCACTTT | TRBV9 | - | TRBJ1-6 | -
CASSLGVTPEAFF | TGTGCCAGCAGCTTAGGGGTAACGCCTGAAGCTTTCTTT | TRBV7-2 | - | TRBJ1-1 | -
CASGLVAGQETQYF | TGTGCTAGTGGTTTGGTGGCGGGGCAAGAGACCCAGTACTTC | TRBV12-5 | - | TRBJ2-5 | -
CASSLVTGVNEQFF | TGTGCCAGCAGCTTAGTAACAGGGGTGAATGAGCAGTTCTTC | TRBV7-9 | - | TRBJ2-1 | TRBD1
CASSDLSYEQYF | TGTGCCAGCAGTGATTTGTCCTACGAGCAGTACTTC | TRBV6-1 | - | TRBJ2-7 | -
CASSTEGNQPQHF | TGTGCCAGCTCAACGGAGGGGAATCAGCCCCAGCATTTT | TRBV18 | - | TRBJ1-5 | -
CASSLDREDTQYF | TGTGCCAGCAGTTTAGACAGGGAAGATACGCAGTATTTT | TRBV6-5 | - | TRBJ2-3 | TRBD1
CARSWRGRSNEKLFF | TGTGCCAGAAGCTGGCGGGGACGGAGTAATGAAAAACTGTTTTTT | TRBV5-3 | few | TRBJ1-4 | -
CASSPGLAGGGEQYF | TGTGCCAGCAGCCCGGGACTAGCGGGGGGCGGCGAGCAGTACTTC | TRBV7-2 | - | TRBJ2-7 | TRBD2
CASSPGQKTQYF | TGTGCCAGCAGCCCGGGGCAGAAGACCCAGTACTTC | TRBV25-1 | - | TRBJ2-5 | -
CASSSERQAYTF | TGTGCCAGCAGCTCCGAACGGCAGGCATACACCTTC | TRBV7-9 | - | TRBJ1-2 | -
CASSLVTGAENIQYF | TGTGCCAGCAGCTTAGTTACTGGGGCGGAAAACATTCAGTACTTC | TRBV7-3 | - | TRBJ2-4 | -
CSVPNGQTRNSALFNGYTF | TGCAGCGTACCGAACGGACAGACTAGAAACTCGGCTCTATTCAATGGCTACACCTTC | TRBV29-1 | - | TRBJ1-2 | -
CAISESLRGASYEQYF | TGTGCCATCAGTGAGTCGTTGCGGGGGGCCTCCTACGAGCAGTACTTC | TRBV10-3 | - | TRBJ2-7 | TRBD2
CASSLQGFQETQYF | TGTGCCAGCAGTTTACAGGGGTTCCAAGAGACCCAGTACTTC | TRBV5-6 | medium-sized | TRBJ2-5 | TRBD1
CASSVATGAGGFIGELFF | TGTGCCAGCAGCGTAGCGACCGGGGCAGGGGGATTCATCGGGGAGCTGTTTTTT | TRBV9 | - | TRBJ2-2 | TRBD1
CASSVVTGNTEAFF | TGTGCCAGCAGCGTAGTTACAGGTAACACTGAAGCTTTCTTT | TRBV9 | - | TRBJ1-1 | -
CASSRQGFQETQYF | TGTGCCAGCTCACGCCAGGGGTTCCAAGAGACCCAGTACTTC | TRBV18 | - | TRBJ2-5 | -
CAWSYRGHEQYF | TGTGCCTGGAGTTACAGGGGCCACGAGCAGTACTTC | TRBV30 | - | TRBJ2-7 | TRBD1
CASHRGGGNYGYTF | TGTGCCTCCCACAGGGGCGGGGGTAACTATGGCTACACCTTC | TRBV9 | - | TRBJ1-2 | TRBD1
CASSTRLAGGPFGEQYF | TGTGCCAGCTCAACGAGACTAGCGGGGGGGCCATTCGGCGAGCAGTACTTC | TRBV18 | - | TRBJ2-7 | TRBD2
CASSFAWNTEAFF | TGTGCCAGCAGTTTCGCATGGAACACTGAAGCTTTCTTT | TRBV27 | - | TRBJ1-1 | -
CASSWDGQVNTEAFF | TGCGCCAGCAGCTGGGATGGACAGGTGAACACTGAAGCTTTCTTT | TRBV5-1 | - | TRBJ1-1 | TRBD1
CATKRGGRDTEAFF | TGTGCCACGAAACGGGGGGGGCGCGACACTGAAGCTTTCTTT | TRBV19 | - | TRBJ1-1 | -
CASSYRQGGYTF | TGTGCCAGCAGTTATCGGCAGGGGGGCTACACCTTC | TRBV6-6 | few | TRBJ1-2 | -
CASSLLSHLQETQYF | TGTGCCAGCAGCTTATTATCGCATCTACAAGAGACCCAGTACTTC | TRBV7-9 | - | TRBJ2-5 | -
CASSYLREQYF | TGTGCCAGCAGTTACTTACGCGAGCAGTACTTC | TRBV6-5 | - | TRBJ2-7 | -
CARSSRDTQYF | TGTGCCAGATCGAGCCGGGATACGCAGTATTTT | TRBV30 | - | TRBJ2-3 | -
CAWTGSGGGGDTQYF | TGTGCCTGGACCGGATCGGGGGGGGGCGGTGATACGCAGTATTTT | TRBV30 | - | TRBJ2-3 | TRBD2
CASSLEGLAGSTDTQYF | TGCGCCAGCAGCCTAGAGGGACTAGCGGGAAGCACAGATACGCAGTATTTT | TRBV4-3 | few | TRBJ2-3 | TRBD2
CASSAGPENTEAFF | TGTGCCAGCAGCGCCGGCCCAGAGAACACTGAAGCTTTCTTT | TRBV7-2 | few | TRBJ1-1 | -
CSVHDRGYNEQFF | TGCAGCGTCCACGACAGGGGCTACAATGAGCAGTTCTTC | TRBV29-1 | - | TRBJ2-1 | TRBD1
CARSAGQGINTEAFF | TGTGCCCGGAGCGCAGGACAGGGGATAAACACTGAAGCTTTCTTT | TRBV30 | - | TRBJ1-1 | TRBD1
CASSYSSTEAFF | TGTGCCAGCAGTTACTCCAGCACTGAAGCTTTCTTT | TRBV6-5 | - | TRBJ1-1 | -
CAISEPSAQGRFNEQFF | TGTGCCATCAGTGAGCCCAGCGCCCAGGGGCGGTTCAATGAGCAGTTCTTC | TRBV10-3 | - | TRBJ2-1 | -
CASSKGVGTVAREQYF | TGTGCCAGCAGCAAAGGGGTCGGGACAGTGGCCCGCGAGCAGTACTTC | TRBV21-1 | - | TRBJ2-7 | -
CATSSVGQGGSPLHF | TGTGCCACCAGCAGTGTGGGACAGGGGGGATCACCCCTCCACTTT | TRBV15 | - | TRBJ1-6 | TRBD1
CASSLDRGRETQYF | TGCGCCAGCAGCCTGGACAGGGGGAGAGAGACCCAGTACTTC | TRBV5-1 | - | TRBJ2-5 | TRBD1
CASSVVGRTDTQYF | TGTGCCAGCAGCGTAGTGGGGAGAACAGATACGCAGTATTTT | TRBV9 | - | TRBJ2-3 | -
CASRRTGDQPQHF | TGTGCCAGCAGAAGGACAGGGGATCAGCCCCAGCATTTT | TRBV6-6 | - | TRBJ1-5 | TRBD1
CAWSVLGMTYNSPLHF | TGTGCCTGGAGTGTACTGGGGATGACCTATAATTCACCCCTCCACTTT | TRBV30 | - | TRBJ1-6 | -
CASSFTDTGELFF | TGTGCCAGCAGCTTTACAGACACCGGGGAGCTGTTTTTT | TRBV7-2 | - | TRBJ2-2 | -
CASSPKYTEAFF | TGTGCCAGTAGTCCGAAGTACACTGAAGCTTTCTTT | TRBV19 | - | TRBJ1-1 | -
CASSGVGLAGYIQYF | TGTGCCAGCAGCGGCGTGGGACTAGCGGGGTACATTCAGTACTTC | TRBV5-6 | - | TRBJ2-4 | TRBD2
CAWGTGTGELFF | TGTGCCTGGGGCACAGGCACCGGGGAGCTGTTTTTT | TRBV30 | - | TRBJ2-2 | -
CASSSRRGSRGNTEAFF | TGTGCCAGCAGCTCCCGAAGGGGATCCAGGGGCAACACTGAAGCTTTCTTT | TRBV7-8 | - | TRBJ1-1 | -
CASSLGRISYTDTQYF | TGTGCCAGCAGCTTGGGCCGGATAAGTTACACAGATACGCAGTATTTT | TRBV5-5 | - | TRBJ2-3 | -
CASSLRGKNTEAFF | TGTGCCAGCAGCTTAAGGGGCAAGAACACTGAAGCTTTCTTT | TRBV5-6 | once | TRBJ1-1 | -
CASSVSGGRSSYEQYF | TGTGCCAGCAGTGTCTCGGGGGGGAGGAGCTCCTACGAGCAGTACTTC | TRBV6-1 | - | TRBJ2-7 | TRBD2
CAWSEVGNWLQNQPQHF | TGTGCCTGGAGTGAGGTAGGGAACTGGCTCCAAAATCAGCCCCAGCATTTT | TRBV30 | - | TRBJ1-5 | -
CASSHLRQEEDGYTF | TGTGCCAGCAGCCATCTCCGGCAGGAGGAGGATGGCTACACCTTC | TRBV4-2 | - | TRBJ1-2 | -
CASSQAGAQETRYF | TGTGCCAGCTCGCAAGCGGGGGCCCAAGAGACCCGGTACTTC | TRBV18 | - | TRBJ2-5 | TRBD2
CASSQGQGPRNTEAFF | TGTGCCAGCTCACAGGGACAGGGGCCAAGGAACACTGAAGCTTTCTTT | TRBV18 | once | TRBJ1-1 | TRBD1
CAIRSDRAGNTIYF | TGTGCCATCAGATCGGACAGGGCTGGAAACACCATATATTTT | TRBV10-3 | - | TRBJ1-3 | TRBD1
CAGQPQGRGYEQYF | TGCGCCGGCCAACCTCAGGGTCGGGGTTACGAGCAGTACTTC | TRBV10-1 | once | TRBJ2-7 | -
CASSVEERNYGYTF | TGTGCCAGCAGTGTCGAGGAGAGGAACTATGGCTACACCTTC | TRBV6-1 | - | TRBJ1-2 | -
CASSLVTSPSYNEQFF | TGCGCCAGCAGCCTTGTTACTAGCCCGTCCTACAATGAGCAGTTCTTC | TRBV5-1 | - | TRBJ2-1 | -